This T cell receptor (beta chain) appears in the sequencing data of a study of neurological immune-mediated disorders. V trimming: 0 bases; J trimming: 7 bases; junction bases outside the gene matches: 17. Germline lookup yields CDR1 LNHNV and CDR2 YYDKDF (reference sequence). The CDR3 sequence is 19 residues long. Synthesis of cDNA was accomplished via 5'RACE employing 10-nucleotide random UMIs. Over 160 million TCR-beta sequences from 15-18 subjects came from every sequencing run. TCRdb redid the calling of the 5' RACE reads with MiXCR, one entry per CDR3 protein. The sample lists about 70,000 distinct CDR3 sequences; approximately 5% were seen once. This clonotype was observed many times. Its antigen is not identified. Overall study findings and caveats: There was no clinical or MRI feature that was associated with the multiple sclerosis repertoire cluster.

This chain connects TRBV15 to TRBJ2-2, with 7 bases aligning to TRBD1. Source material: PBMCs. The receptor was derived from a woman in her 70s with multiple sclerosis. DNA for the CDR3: TGTGCCACCAGCAGAGATTACCCCCGACAGGGTACAAGGGTCGGGGAGCTGTTTTTT. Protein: CATSRDYPRQGTRVGELFF. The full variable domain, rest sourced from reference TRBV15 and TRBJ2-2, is DAMVIQNPRYQVTQFGKPVTLSCSQTLNHNVMYWYQQKSSQAPKLLFHYYDKDFNNEADTPDNFQSRRPNTSFCFLDIRSPGLGDTAMYLCATSRDYPRQGTRVGELFFGEGSRLTVL.